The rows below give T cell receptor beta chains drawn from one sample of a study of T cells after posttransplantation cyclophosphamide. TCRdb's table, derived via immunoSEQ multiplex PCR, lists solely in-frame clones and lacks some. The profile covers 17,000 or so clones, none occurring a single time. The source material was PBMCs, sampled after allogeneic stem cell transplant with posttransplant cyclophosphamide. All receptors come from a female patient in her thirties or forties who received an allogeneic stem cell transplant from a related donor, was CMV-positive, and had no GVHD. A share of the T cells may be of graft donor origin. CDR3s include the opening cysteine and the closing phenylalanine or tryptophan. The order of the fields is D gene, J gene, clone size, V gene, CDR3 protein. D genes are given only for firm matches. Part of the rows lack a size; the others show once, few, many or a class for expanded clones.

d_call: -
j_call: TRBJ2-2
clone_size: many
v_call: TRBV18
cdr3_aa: CASSPQAAANTGELFF

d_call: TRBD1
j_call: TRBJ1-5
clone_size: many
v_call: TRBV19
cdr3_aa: CASSIGQGANQPQHF

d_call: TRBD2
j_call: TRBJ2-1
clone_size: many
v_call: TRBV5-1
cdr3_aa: CASSLGGATSGAYLYNEQFF

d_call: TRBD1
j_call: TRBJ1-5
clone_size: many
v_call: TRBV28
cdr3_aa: CASTPGTGIYSNQPQHF

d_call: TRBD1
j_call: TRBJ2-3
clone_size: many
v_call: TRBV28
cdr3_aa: CAISRDRVTDTQYF

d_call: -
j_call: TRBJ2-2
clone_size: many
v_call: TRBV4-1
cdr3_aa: CASSQDPLLHTGELFF

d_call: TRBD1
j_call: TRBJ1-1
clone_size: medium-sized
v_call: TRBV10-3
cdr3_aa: CAIKDRASTEAFF

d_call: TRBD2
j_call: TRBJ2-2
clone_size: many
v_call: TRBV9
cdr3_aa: CASSVSVAGGPDTGELFF

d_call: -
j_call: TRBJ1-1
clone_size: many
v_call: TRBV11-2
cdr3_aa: CASSAGGQRAFF

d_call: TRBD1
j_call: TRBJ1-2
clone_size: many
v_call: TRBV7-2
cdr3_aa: CASSLAGQGAWGYTF

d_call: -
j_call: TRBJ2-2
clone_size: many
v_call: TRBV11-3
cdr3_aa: CASSSTNTGELFF

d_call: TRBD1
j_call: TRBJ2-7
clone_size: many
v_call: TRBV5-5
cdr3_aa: CASSLVGTVSYEQYF

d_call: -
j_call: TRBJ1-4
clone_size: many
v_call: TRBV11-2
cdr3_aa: CASSFTFRATNEKLFF

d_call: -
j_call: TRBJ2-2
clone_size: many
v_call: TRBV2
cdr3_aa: CASRYSGELFF

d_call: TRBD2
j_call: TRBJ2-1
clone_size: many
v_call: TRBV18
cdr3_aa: CASSPGGSYNEQFF

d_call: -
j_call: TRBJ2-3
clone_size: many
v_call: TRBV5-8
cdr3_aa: CASSLAALAGTRDTQYF

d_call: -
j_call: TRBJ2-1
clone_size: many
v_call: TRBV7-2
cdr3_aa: CASSSPGLPLEQFF

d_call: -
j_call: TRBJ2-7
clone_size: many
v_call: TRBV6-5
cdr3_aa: CASSLRSTSYEQYF

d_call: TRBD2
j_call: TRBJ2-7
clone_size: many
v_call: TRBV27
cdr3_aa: CASSLKSRGGPTYEQYF

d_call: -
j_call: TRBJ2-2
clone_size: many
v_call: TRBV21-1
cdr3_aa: CASSRLSQAGLAGRETGELFF

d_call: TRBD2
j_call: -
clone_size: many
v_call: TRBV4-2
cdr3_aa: CASSQEVGLLAGITGELFF

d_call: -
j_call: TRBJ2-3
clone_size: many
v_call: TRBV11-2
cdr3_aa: CASSLDLLRGTDTQYF

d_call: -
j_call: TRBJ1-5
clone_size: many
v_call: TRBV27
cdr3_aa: CASKVKSGYQPQHF

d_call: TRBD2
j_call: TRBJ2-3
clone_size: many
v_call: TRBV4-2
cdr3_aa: CASSQEPSGSDTQYF

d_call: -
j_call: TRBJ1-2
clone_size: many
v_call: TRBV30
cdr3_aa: CAWKKGSNYGYTF

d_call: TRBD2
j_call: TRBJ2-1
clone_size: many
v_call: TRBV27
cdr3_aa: CASSTGTNVPNEQFF

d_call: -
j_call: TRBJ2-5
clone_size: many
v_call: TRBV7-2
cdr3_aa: CASSSTLQETQYF

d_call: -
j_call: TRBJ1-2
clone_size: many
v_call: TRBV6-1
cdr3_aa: CASSEPANYGYTF

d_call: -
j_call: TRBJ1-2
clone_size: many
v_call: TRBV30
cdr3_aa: CAWTMGQGNGYTF

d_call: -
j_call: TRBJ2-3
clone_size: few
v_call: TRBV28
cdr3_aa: CASSTPGGALTDTQYF

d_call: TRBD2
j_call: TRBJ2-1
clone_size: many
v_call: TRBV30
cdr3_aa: CAWRKTSDYNEQFF

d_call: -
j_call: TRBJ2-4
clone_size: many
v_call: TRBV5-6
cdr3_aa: CASSLLPLGIQYF

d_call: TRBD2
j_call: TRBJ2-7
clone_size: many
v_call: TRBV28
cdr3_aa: CASEKSGRSYEQYF

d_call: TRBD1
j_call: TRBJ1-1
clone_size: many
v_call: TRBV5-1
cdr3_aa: CASSLSPGQQNTEAFF

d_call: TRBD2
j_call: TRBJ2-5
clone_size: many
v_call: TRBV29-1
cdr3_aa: CSVFSGICKETQYF

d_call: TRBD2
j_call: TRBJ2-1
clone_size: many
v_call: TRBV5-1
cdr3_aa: CASSLAGATSYNEQFF

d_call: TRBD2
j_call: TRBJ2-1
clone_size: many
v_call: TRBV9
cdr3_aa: CASSVGIAGGKNEQFF

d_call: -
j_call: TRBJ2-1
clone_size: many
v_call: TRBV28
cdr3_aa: CASSFPHYRRRPGSKQFF

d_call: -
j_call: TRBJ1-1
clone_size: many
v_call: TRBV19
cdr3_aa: CASLNSNTEAFF

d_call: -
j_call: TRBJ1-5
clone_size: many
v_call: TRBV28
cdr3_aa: CASSRGNQPQHF

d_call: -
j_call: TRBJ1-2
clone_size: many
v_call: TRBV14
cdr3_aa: CASSQEVGPYGYTF

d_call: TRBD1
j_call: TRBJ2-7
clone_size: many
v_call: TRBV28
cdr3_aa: CASKKPGQASYEQYF

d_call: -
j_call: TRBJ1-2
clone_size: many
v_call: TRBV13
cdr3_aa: CASSLAQRRGQSGGYTF

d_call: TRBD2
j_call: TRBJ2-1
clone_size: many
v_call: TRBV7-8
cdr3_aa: CASSSFKAGEGNEQFF

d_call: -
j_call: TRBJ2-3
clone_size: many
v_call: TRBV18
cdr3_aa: CASSQPGSPDTQYF

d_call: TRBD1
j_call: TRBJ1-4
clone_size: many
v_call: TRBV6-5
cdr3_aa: CASRDRGRSNEKLFF

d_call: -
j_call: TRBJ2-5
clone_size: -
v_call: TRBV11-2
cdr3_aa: CAGSRGETQYF

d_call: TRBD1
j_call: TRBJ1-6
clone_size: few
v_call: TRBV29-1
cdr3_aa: CSVETGGDALHF

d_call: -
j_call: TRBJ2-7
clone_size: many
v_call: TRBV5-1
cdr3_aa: CASSPESGSHEQYF

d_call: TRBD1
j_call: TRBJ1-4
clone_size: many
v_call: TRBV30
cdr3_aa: CALRDSTEKLFF

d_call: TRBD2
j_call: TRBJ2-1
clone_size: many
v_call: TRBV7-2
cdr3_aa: CASRASGSNEQFF

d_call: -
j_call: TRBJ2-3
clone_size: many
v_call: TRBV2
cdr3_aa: CASSNGEADTQYF

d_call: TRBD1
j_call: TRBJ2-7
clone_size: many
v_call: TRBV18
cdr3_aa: CASSPGTEYEQYF

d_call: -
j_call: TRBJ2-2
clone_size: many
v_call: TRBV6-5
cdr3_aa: CAGSYSGGSFTGELFF

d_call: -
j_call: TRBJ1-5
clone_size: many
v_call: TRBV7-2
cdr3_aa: CASSMKGGYQPQHF

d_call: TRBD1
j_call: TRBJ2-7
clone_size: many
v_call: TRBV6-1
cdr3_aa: CASSKVRGTYEQYF

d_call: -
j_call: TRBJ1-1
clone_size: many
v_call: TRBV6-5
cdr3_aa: CASSRHSRAEAFF

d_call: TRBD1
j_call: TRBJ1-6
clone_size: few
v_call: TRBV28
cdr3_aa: CASSLGSGGYNSPLHF